This T cell receptor (beta chain) was obtained from a study of T cells in Graves' hyperthyroidism and ophthalmopathy. Amplification yielded TCR beta CDR3 regions, with RNA transcripts as the source. The study used the HTBI primer set for a first-round RT-PCR of the TCR CDR3. TCRdb analysed the multiplex PCR reads with MiXCR anew, one entry per CDR3 protein. The sample lists under 350,000 distinct CDR3 sequences, 15% to 20% occurring once. CDR1 is SGHTA and CDR2 is FQGTGA in the germline V gene. V lost 6 bases to trimming and J lost 4 bases, with 16 bases between them. The length of the CDR3 is 16 residues.

Sequencing was carried out using blood. The chain carries TRBV7-3 and TRBJ2-6; TRBD1 might be the D (6 bases). The receptor was derived from a woman in her forties or fifties with Graves' hyperthyroidism. The CDR3 spells CASRLLGASGANVLTF. CDR3 DNA sequence: TGTGCCAGCAGGTTACTGGGGGCATCAGGGGCCAACGTCCTGACTTTC.